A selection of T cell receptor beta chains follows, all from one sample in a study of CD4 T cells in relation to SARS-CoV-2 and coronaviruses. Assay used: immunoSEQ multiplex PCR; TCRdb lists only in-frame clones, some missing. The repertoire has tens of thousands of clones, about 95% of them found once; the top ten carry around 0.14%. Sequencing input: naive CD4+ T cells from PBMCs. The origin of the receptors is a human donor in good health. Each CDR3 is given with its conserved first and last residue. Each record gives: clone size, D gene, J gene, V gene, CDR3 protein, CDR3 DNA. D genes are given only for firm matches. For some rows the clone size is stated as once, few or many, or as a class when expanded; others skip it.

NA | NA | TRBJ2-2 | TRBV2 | CASSEQETDTGELFF | TGTGCCAGCAGTGAACAGGAGACGGACACCGGGGAGCTGTTTTTT
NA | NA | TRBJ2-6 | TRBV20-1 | CSASDVPQLSGANVLTF | TGCAGTGCTAGTGATGTGCCCCAACTCTCTGGGGCCAACGTCCTGACTTTC
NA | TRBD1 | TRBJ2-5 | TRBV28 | CASSTRDRGRETQYF | TGTGCCAGCAGTACCCGGGACAGGGGGCGAGAGACCCAGTACTTC
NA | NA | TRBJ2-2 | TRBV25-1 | CASSEDLLNTGELFF | TGTGCCAGCAGTGAAGACTTGTTGAACACCGGGGAGCTGTTTTTT
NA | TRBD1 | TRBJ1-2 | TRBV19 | CASSRNPETGAYGYTF | TGTGCCAGTAGCCGAAACCCTGAGACAGGGGCCTATGGCTACACCTTC
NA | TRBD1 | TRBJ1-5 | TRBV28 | CASSLIGTGVRTQPQHF | TGTGCCAGCAGTCTAATAGGGACAGGGGTTCGCACTCAGCCCCAGCATTTT
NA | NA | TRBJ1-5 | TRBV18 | CASSPVRGESHSNQPQHF | TGTGCCAGCTCACCCGTACGGGGGGAGTCACATAGCAATCAGCCCCAGCATTTT
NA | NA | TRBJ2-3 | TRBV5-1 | CASGRGTSTDTQYF | TGCGCCAGCGGCCGGGGCACCAGCACAGATACGCAGTATTTT
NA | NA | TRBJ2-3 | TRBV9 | CASRRDNLRTDTQYF | TGTGCCAGCAGGCGTGACAACCTCCGCACAGATACGCAGTATTTT
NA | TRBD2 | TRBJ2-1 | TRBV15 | CATSREGRTSIYNEQFF | TGTGCCACCAGCAGAGAGGGGAGGACTAGCATTTACAATGAGCAGTTCTTC
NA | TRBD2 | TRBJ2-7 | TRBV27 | CATRQGLATYEQYF | TGTGCCACCCGCCAAGGACTAGCGACCTACGAGCAGTACTTC
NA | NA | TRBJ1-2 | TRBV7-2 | CASSLAFWQSSYGYTF | TGTGCCAGCAGCTTAGCTTTTTGGCAGTCGAGCTATGGCTACACCTTC
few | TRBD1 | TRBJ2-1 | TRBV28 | CASSPRQGYNEQFF | TGTGCCAGCAGTCCCAGACAGGGATACAATGAGCAGTTCTTC
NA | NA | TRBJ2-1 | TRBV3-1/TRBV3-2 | CASSQFPSEQFF | TGTGCCAGCAGCCAATTTCCGTCAGAGCAGTTCTTC
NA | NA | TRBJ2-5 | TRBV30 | CAWSQGTQETQYF | TGTGCCTGGAGCCAGGGCACCCAAGAGACCCAGTACTTC
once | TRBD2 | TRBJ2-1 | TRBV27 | CASSRAGAVYNEQFF | TGTGCCAGCAGTCGAGCGGGAGCTGTCTACAATGAGCAGTTCTTC
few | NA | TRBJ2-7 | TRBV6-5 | CASSRAPGEQYF | TGTGCCAGCAGCCGGGCGCCCGGCGAGCAGTACTTC
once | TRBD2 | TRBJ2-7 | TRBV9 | CASSVDPRGTTAYEQYF | TGTGCCAGCAGCGTAGACCCCCGGGGGACTACCGCCTACGAGCAGTACTTC
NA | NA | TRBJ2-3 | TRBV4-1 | CASSKGSTDTQYF | TGCGCCAGCAGCAAGGGATCCACAGATACGCAGTATTTT
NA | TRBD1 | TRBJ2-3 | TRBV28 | CASSGTATDTQYF | TGTGCCAGCAGTGGGACAGCAACAGATACGCAGTATTTT
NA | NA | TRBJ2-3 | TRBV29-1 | CSVEGASTDTQYF | TGCAGCGTTGAAGGGGCTAGCACAGATACGCAGTATTTT
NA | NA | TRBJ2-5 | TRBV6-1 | CASSEQGGETQYF | TGTGCCAGCAGTGAACAGGGGGGGGAGACCCAGTACTTC
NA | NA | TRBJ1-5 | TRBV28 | CASSPTTLRTSPGNQPQHF | TGTGCCAGCAGTCCAACCACACTGAGGACATCCCCCGGCAATCAGCCCCAGCATTTT
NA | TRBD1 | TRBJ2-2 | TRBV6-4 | CASSDRGQGNTGELFF | TGTGCCAGCAGTGATAGGGGACAGGGGAACACCGGGGAGCTGTTTTTT
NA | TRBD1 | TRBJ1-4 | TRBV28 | CASSRDSGEKLFF | TGTGCCAGCAGTCGGGACAGTGGAGAAAAACTGTTTTTT
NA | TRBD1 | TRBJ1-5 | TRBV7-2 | CASSLGGRGQQPQHF | TGTGCCAGCAGCTTAGGGGGCAGGGGGCAGCAGCCCCAGCATTTT
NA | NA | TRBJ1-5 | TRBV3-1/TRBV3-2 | CASSQEVGGGQPQHF | TGTGCCAGCAGCCAAGAGGTAGGGGGTGGTCAGCCCCAGCATTTT
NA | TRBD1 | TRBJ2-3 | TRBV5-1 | CASSPTGGPQPDTQYF | TGCGCCAGCAGCCCGACAGGGGGACCGCAACCAGATACGCAGTATTTT
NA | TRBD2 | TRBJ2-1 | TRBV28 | CASSLDPLLAGGPLSYNEQFF | TGTGCCAGCAGTTTAGACCCCCTACTAGCGGGAGGCCCCCTTTCCTACAATGAGCAGTTCTTC
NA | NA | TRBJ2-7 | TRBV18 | CASSPISGGGQNEQYF | TGTGCCAGCTCACCAATTTCTGGGGGTGGGCAGAACGAGCAGTACTTC